The subject of this entry is one T cell receptor (beta chain). What it recognizes is unknown. This specimen comes from a study of cytomegalovirus exposure and HLA in healthy donors. Overall study context: The roughly 700 first-cohort repertoires and the 130 or so validation repertoires shared the same platform, a later analysis reported. Study-wide points: The authors enumerated over 150 TCR beta chains as linked to cytomegalovirus. Reports indicated that the classifier achieved high specificity and sensitivity in diagnosing cytomegalovirus status.

Profiling relied on immunoSEQ multiplex PCR, and the TCRdb table lists in-frame clones only, not all of them. Of 150,000 to 160,000 clones in the sample, 86% were seen once. The sequence was collected from a human donor in good health. Sequencing was done on a sample of PBMCs.

The CDR3 DNA follows: TGCGCCAGCAGCTTGGGACAGGGTTTCTCCTACGAGCAGTACTTC. Its translation is CASSLGQGFSYEQYF. The rearrangement joins TRBV5-1 to TRBJ2-7; 7 bases are shared with TRBD1. This CDR3 region has 15 residues. The junction had 3 bases not matched to a gene; V was cut back by 0 bases and J by 0 bases. Per germline, CDR1 SGHRS and CDR2 YFSETQ.